The source of this T cell receptor beta chain is a study of CD8+ T cells in alopecia areata. On the study more broadly: Each of the treated patients was given oral tofacitinib, 5 to 10 mg twice daily, for moderate-to-severe alopecia areata.

As the sequencing template, cDNA was produced by extracting RNA and reverse transcribing it. Clones were read by immunoSEQ multiplex PCR, and TCRdb kept only the in-frame ones, dropping some. Of roughly 250,000 clones in the sample, under 70% were seen once. Findings and limits, study-wide: In lesional scalp, particularly from alopecia totalis/universalis, clonality was higher than in normal scalp.

Worth noting for this clone: What it recognizes is unknown.

Germline lookup yields CDR1 SGHDT and CDR2 YYEEEE. Deletions cut 1 base from V and 2 bases from J, with 13 bases between. This CDR3 contains 15 residues. Peripheral blood and lesional scalp punch biopsies came from alopecia areata patients. This chain connects TRBV5-6 to TRBJ2-7, with D hard to call. The sequencing used CD4+ T cells sorted from blood, collected at week 0. The clonotype comes from a human donor with alopecia areata. The CDR3 DNA reads as TGTGCCAGCAGCTTGTTGGGCCCCCTAACCTACGAGCAGTACTTC. Translating it yields CASSLLGPLTYEQYF.